The clone carrying this T cell receptor beta chain showed up just a few times. Its antigen is unknown. Deletions cut 1 base from V and 11 bases from J, with 12 bases between. Germline V gives CDR1 SGHAT, CDR2 FQNNGV. The CDR3 is made up of 14 amino acids. PCR used 60 Vbeta primers and 13 Jbeta primers. Repertoires were generated with immunoSEQ multiplex PCR, while TCRdb's copy carries only in-frame clones and drops some. Of more than 95,000 clones in the sample, approximately 79% are singletons; the top ten hold approximately 3.8%. This entry is derived from a study of cytomegalovirus exposure and HLA in healthy donors. Overall study findings and caveats: Judged likely to be a sequencing artifact was a cluster of highly shared sequence variants. Analysis was performed later, and it showed HLA-associated TCR beta chains to be more clonally expanded than equally common others. The authors enumerated roughly 180 TCR beta chains as linked to cytomegalovirus.

The V gene is TRBV11-2, the J gene TRBJ1-6; D is unresolved. What was sequenced was PBMCs. This clonotype originated in a man aged 25 to 40 in good health and CMV-seronegative. The DNA of the CDR3 is TGTGCCAGCAGCTTAGGAGGGCAAGGGACACCCCTCCACTTT. This codes for CASSLGGQGTPLHF.